Below, one T cell receptor beta chain is given with its context. This clone's antigen is unknown. No clone much larger than this one lies a single base away; base qualities are absent. These data originate in a study of cytomegalovirus exposure and HLA in healthy donors (TCRdb year 2017). About the investigation overall: An earlier analysis of about 560 of the donors reported roughly 300 Gb of sequence data and roughly 120 million unique TCR beta sequences obtained from around 180 million T cells. An early release that covered around 590 HLA-typed donors contained approximately 320 gigabases of sequencing data and tens of millions of unique TCR sequences. The genetic ancestry cluster associated with self-reported Caucasian donors included about 84% of the 300 to 400 genotyped donors. The aim of the study was to test whether cataloging public T cell receptors could identify signatures of past pathogen exposure. The study profiled the T cell repertoires of 500 to 800 subjects by immunosequencing and related them to cytomegalovirus serostatus. Besides the first cohort of approximately 710 subjects, a separate validation cohort made up of 120 different subjects was used. High-throughput TCR immunosequencing, statistical association of individual TCRs with disease status, and machine learning were combined to predict cytomegalovirus infection status. A later analysis re-examined previously published TCR beta repertoires from roughly 720 donors and added high-resolution HLA genotyping to investigate patterns of TCR occurrence. In the later analysis, no new phenotypic data were used to find candidate immune exposures; instead, reliance was placed on TCR beta sequences and their occurrence across donors. To decide whether each TCR beta V gene segment behaved as functional or pseudogenic, an earlier analysis of approximately 590 of the donors relied on high-throughput TCR beta sequencing. Donor age, sex, ethnicity and CMV serostatus were collected together with the repertoire data. A later genetic analysis used genome-wide SNP genotypes for about three fifths of the 666 donors, treating that subset as a discovery cohort. All discovery cohort repertoires had been generated on a single sequencing platform. HLA typing included class I and class II loci at four-digit resolution. Typing coverage varied by locus: about 620-630 donors for A, B, C, DRB1 and DQB1; roughly 520 for DQA1; around 570 for DPA1; roughly 450 for DPB1. Because of strong linkage in the cohort, four to six DR-DQ haplotypes were treated as single units for association and clustering. On average, about 200,000 unique TCR beta nucleotide sequences were sequenced per donor among some 420 genotyped donors of the cohort, with roughly 20% of those sequences being non-productive.

Library preparation employed the immunoSEQ multiplex PCR assay. For the multiplex PCR, a mixture combining 60 forward primers for TCR Vbeta segments and 13 reverse primers for TCR Jbeta segments was used. Amplification of the CDR3 region of rearranged TCR beta genes was performed with a multiplex PCR assay on genomic DNA. The Illumina HiSeq System was used to sequence the amplified TCR beta libraries as 87-base-pair reads. The study's own analysis went as follows. In a later analysis, some 80 million unique TCR beta chains were counted across the 500 to 850 repertoires, and roughly 11 million of these chains were shared by at least two donors. Raw reads were error-corrected and collapsed into unique sequences by a nearest-neighbor algorithm in which closely related sequences were merged to remove PCR and sequencing errors. Alignment of CDR3 sequences to IMGT reference sequences was used to assign V, D and J gene segments. Each retained sequence needed at least a six-nucleotide match to both a V gene segment and a J gene segment. Rearrangements were classified as productive when the CDR3 lacked stop codons and remained in frame with V and J, and all other rearrangements were classified as non-productive. Following IMGT convention, CDR3 was defined as the stretch from the second conserved V-encoded cysteine up to the conserved J-encoded phenylalanine. The earlier analysis of more than 450 of the donors excluded sequences that lacked an unambiguous match to a single V gene segment. In an earlier analysis of 587 of the donors, V segments were called functional above 56.7% productive rearrangements and were called segregating when the between-donor standard deviation exceeded 5%. To diagnose cytomegalovirus status from the catalog of TCR beta chain sequences, a statistical classification framework was built. In a later analysis, TCR nucleotide sequences were compared against IMGT/GENE-DB human TR gene sequences so that V and J genes could be assigned. In a later analysis, CDR3 sequences and most-parsimonious VDJ recombination scenarios were assigned using the TCRdist pipeline. In a later analysis, every TCR beta chain was defined by the combination of its CDR3 amino acid sequence and its V-gene family, and reads without a unique V-gene family were dropped. A later analysis removed nearly 600 highly shared, low-generation-probability nucleotide sequences to deal with suspected cross-contamination and a sequencing artifact. In a later analysis, a clonal expansion index for each public chain was calculated from normalized within-repertoire ranks of inferred template counts. A later analysis computed generation probabilities with a VDJ recombination model fitted to out-of-frame rearrangements, and checked the results against IGoR. Hypergeometric tests were used in a later analysis to score TCR-TCR, TCR-HLA and TCR-CMV co-occurrence, with a repertoire-size bias correction applied to the TCR pairs. In a later analysis, false discovery rates were estimated by permuting HLA or CMV assignments 20 times. A later analysis grouped co-occurring TCRs with DBSCAN, adding TCRdist sequence similarity when clustering within HLA-allele-positive subsets. Co-occurrence clustering excluded repertoires with fewer than 30,000 or more than 120,000 public chains, plus five with anomalous nucleotide sharing. TCRdb took over this immuneACCESS table, retaining in-frame rearrangements with V and J assigned. Such tables are incomplete; in checked studies, under half of the missing clones stem from an unresolved V gene, and the remainder is unexplained. V, J and clone size derive from that table, while D and trimming were established from the DNA sequence. The sample table contains 160,000 or so clones; only one count was recorded for about four fifths of them. Approximately 0.98% of the sample goes to the ten largest clones.

The cohort was made up of approximately 670 healthy bone marrow donors. At the time of sampling, all cohort members were nominally healthy, though unrecorded immune exposures were likely present. The donor was CMV seronegative and was included in the group of a few hundred seronegative cohort members. A peripheral blood sample was collected from each donor, and TCR beta sequencing was performed on peripheral blood mononuclear cells. The Qiagen DNeasy Blood Extraction Kit was used to extract genomic DNA from the blood cell samples. Sequences LNHNV (CDR1) and YYDKDF (CDR2) are obtained from the germline V gene (reference sequence). Its CDR3 holds 14 amino acids, cysteine through phenylalanine. Only the CDR3 portion is preserved as DNA: 42 bases, with reading frame beginning at the first base. V has 1 base trimmed and J has 4 bases trimmed; junction bases matching no gene number 1. The full study reports these points: Sequencing depth was assumed to be roughly uniform across donors in the presence/absence analyses, though that assumption may not hold. A further reported finding was that TCR beta sequences accurately predicted the HLA-A and HLA-B alleles for most subjects in the first cohort. The authors suggested that the approach could potentially be extended to other disease states and immunological phenotypes. Around 16 rarely observed V segments, including chromosome 9 orphons, were excluded from the earlier analysis of several hundred of the donors because counts were too low. Linkage disequilibrium might explain the correlated functional status among segregating V segments, but an unknown experimental factor could not be excluded. A group of highly shared sequence variants was considered likely to be a technical artifact of the sequencing pipeline. In a later analysis, HLA-associated TCR beta chains were found to be more clonally expanded and to have lower generation probabilities than equally common non-associated chains. Compared with the roughly 720-donor mean, donors in an Asian-associated ancestry cluster had fewer N-insertions in productive TCRs, according to a later genetic analysis. A later analysis found that TCR association rates varied across HLA loci, with DRB1 alleles showing the most associated TCRs and HLA-C alleles the fewest. For the cohort, immune exposure information was limited to CMV serostatus. A few of the identified cytomegalovirus-associated TCR beta chains were confirmed in vitro to be specific for cytomegalovirus antigens. In both the original and validation cohorts, the classifier was reported to diagnose cytomegalovirus status with high specificity and sensitivity. Specific HLA alleles were associated with 16,951 TCR beta sequences at a false discovery rate of 0.05 in a later analysis. Because HLA typing was unavailable for some donors at each locus, only the typed subset was used in association tests. This cohort had only TCR beta chains sequenced, and the lack of alpha or paired-chain data limited which features could be detected. While some public TCRs were present in many individuals, most TCR sequences turned up only very rarely across donors. Broadly in line with IMGT annotations, most TCR beta V segments showed up in productive rearrangements about 87% or about 30% of the time in an earlier analysis of around 600 of the donors. An association between a missense DCLRE1C variant and V-gene and J-gene trimming of TCR beta chains was found in a later genetic analysis and replicated in an independent cohort. According to a later analysis, parvovirus B19, influenza, CMV and Epstein-Barr virus appeared linked to several top co-occurrence clusters. According to a later analysis, most CMV-associated TCR beta chains appeared to be HLA-restricted, and the HLA associations seemed to be driven largely by CMV exposure. Strong co-occurrence of HLA alleles, especially DR and DQ, made assigning TCR associations to individual alleles difficult. Because the 87-base-pair reads could not distinguish some IMGT-functional V segments, including TRBV6-2 and TRBV6-3, those segments were excluded. In the study, some 160 TCR beta chains were listed as associated with cytomegalovirus.

The receptor comes from a young man in good health and CMV-seronegative. Specimen: PBMCs. Recombination connected TRBV15 to TRBJ1-2; 9 central nucleotides agree with TRBD1. The nucleotides are TGTGCCACCAGCAGAGCGGACAGGGGCTATGGCTACACCTTC. Translation gives CATSRADRGYGYTF.